Listed below are T cell receptor beta chains from one sample, sequenced in a study of blood T cell repertoires in COVID-19. The data were produced by immunoSEQ multiplex PCR, yet TCRdb's version contains in-frame clones alone and is incomplete. The data contain 95,000 to 110,000 clones, around 83% of them singletons. The specimen was peripheral blood. These receptors originate from a man aged 65 to 85 with acute or convalescent COVID-19. Each CDR3 is given with its conserved first and last residue.

V	J	CDR3
TRBV5-1	TRBJ1-3	CASSPNRQGLGNTIYF
TRBV6-5	TRBJ2-1	CASRGSGGAYNEQFF
TRBV7-3	TRBJ2-3	CASSRDYTDTQYF
TRBV7-9	TRBJ1-2	CASSLGETGTGGYTF
TRBV5-1	TRBJ2-3	CASSLEGTGRNTQYF
TRBV11-2	TRBJ2-3	CASSLDIGGLADTQYF
TRBV5-1	TRBJ1-6	CASSLEGQGDSPLHF
TRBV14	TRBJ2-1	CASSRGPHRGSYNEQFF
TRBV27	TRBJ1-2	CASSQRMTGKYYGYTF
TRBV7-2	TRBJ2-5	CASSPGTGRETQYF
TRBV3-1/TRBV3-2	TRBJ2-1	CASSPHPGTANEQFF
TRBV6-2/TRBV6-3	TRBJ2-5	CASSYDRGSAQYF
TRBV6-5	TRBJ1-3	CASSRFRGPGNTIYF
TRBV29-1	TRBJ2-3	CSVEGGQGGTDTQYF
TRBV7-9	TRBJ2-3	CASSFVAGGRTDTQYF
TRBV5-1	TRBJ2-7	CASSLGGAALNEQYF
TRBV7-9	TRBJ1-1	CASSLDRANTEAFF
TRBV2	TRBJ1-3	CASSVPGGLGNTIYF
TRBV9	TRBJ1-1	CASSVGAGSVTEAFF
TRBV12-3/TRBV12-4	TRBJ2-5	CASSVLETQYF
TRBV12-3/TRBV12-4	TRBJ2-2	CASGATGELFF
TRBV7-6	TRBJ2-3	CASSLGTISSTDTQYF
TRBV3-1/TRBV3-2	TRBJ1-6	CASSQDLTGWPPLHF
TRBV7-2	TRBJ1-2	CASSFSGAENYGYTF
TRBV19	TRBJ2-2	CASSTGLGLGELFF
TRBV6-5	TRBJ2-3	CASSYGTGGGSNTQYF
TRBV6-4	TRBJ2-7	CASSDSRDSATYEQYF
TRBV19	TRBJ1-5	CASSRDRGSNQPQHF
TRBV5-4	TRBJ1-1	CASSSPLDREAFF
TRBV6-6	TRBJ1-1	CASSRQDREAFF
TRBV5-1	TRBJ1-2	CASSPRDSNYGYTF
TRBV5-8	TRBJ1-5	CASSPGVTSNQPQHF
TRBV24-1	TRBJ1-1	CATGVTDRIDTEAFF
TRBV19	TRBJ2-2	CASSNPGRSTGELFF
TRBV12-3/TRBV12-4	TRBJ2-1	CASSQMSEQFF
TRBV18	TRBJ2-3	CASSPDPSSGGTTDTQYF
TRBV5-6	TRBJ2-1	CASSFLAGATYNEQFF
TRBV9	TRBJ2-3	CASSVVASGGAPHTQYF
TRBV4-1	TRBJ1-1	CASSQDLSADTEAFF
TRBV6-1	TRBJ1-2	CASSEQWGGYTF
TRBV27	TRBJ1-6	CASSNNGGNSPLHF
TRBV6-6	TRBJ2-7	CASNRQGGEEQYF
TRBV25-1	TRBJ1-3	CASSEERSGNTIYF
TRBV6-5	TRBJ1-2	CASRAQGWNGYTF
TRBV5-1	TRBJ1-1	CASSLGQENTEAFF